Presented here are 19 T cell receptor beta chains from one specimen sequenced in a study of cytomegalovirus exposure and HLA in healthy donors. PCR amplification relied on 60 Vbeta primers (plus 13 Jbeta primers). Some clones are missing from TCRdb's copy, which holds only in-frame ones; the method was immunoSEQ multiplex PCR. The sample carries a few hundred thousand clones, nearly 95% recorded once. Sequencing was performed on PBMCs. The source is a girl aged 2-10 years in good health and CMV-seronegative.

This chain uses TRBV27 with TRBJ2-7; 8 positions match TRBD2. V lost 5 bases to trimming and J lost 5 bases; unmatched junction nucleotides: 5. The CDR3 runs 13 residues. From germline, CDR1 is MNHEY and CDR2 SMNVEV (reference sequence). The CDR3 region has the DNA TGTGCCAGCAGTCAGACTAGCGCCGACGAGCAGTACTTC. Translating it yields CASSQTSADEQYF.

The count of this clone is one. V is TRBV6-4 and J is TRBJ2-1; a possible D gene is TRBD2 (5 bases). The V and J ends lost 4 bases and 1 base respectively, with 8 bases between them. Germline V gives CDR1 MRHNA, CDR2 SNTAGT. This CDR3 contains 14 residues. The chain's CDR3 is CASSVGISYNEQFF. The CDR3 DNA sequence: TGTGCCAGCAGTGTCGGGATTTCCTACAATGAGCAGTTCTTC.

CDR3 coding DNA: TGTGCCAGCACCCCGGGACTAGCGGGAACAGATACGCAGTATTTT. Amino acids: CASTPGLAGTDTQYF. The genes are TRBV2 and TRBJ2-3; 13 bases map to TRBD2. V shed 7 bases and J 3 bases; nucleotides not matched to a gene: 4. The V gene's germline CDR1 is SNHLY and CDR2 FYNNEI. The CDR3 is 15 residues long.

The rearrangement uses TRBV7-6 and TRBJ2-7; D possibly corresponds to TRBD2 (5 bases). The CDR3 contains 12 residues. Germline V lookup: CDR1 SGHVS, CDR2 FNYEAQ. V lost 8 bases and J 2 bases, leaving 10 bases between the germline ends. For the CDR3, the DNA is TGTGCCAGCGGGAGCCCAACCTACGAGCAGTACTTC. It specifies CASGSPTYEQYF. The full variable domain, with the rest looked up from reference TRBV7-6 and TRBJ2-7, is GAGVSQSPRYKVTKRGQDVALRCDPISGHVSLYWYRQALGQGPEFLTYFNYEAQQDKSGLPNDRFSAERPEGSISTLTIQRTEQRDSAMYRCASGSPTYEQYFGPGTRLTVT.

The chain links TRBV10-1 to TRBJ1-5; a weak D match, TRBD1 (6 bases). The CDR3 contains 14 residues. V was cut by 2 bases and J by 4 bases, with 9 bases left in between. Germline CDR1 WNHNN, CDR2 SYGVQD (reference sequence). The CDR3 DNA reads TGCGCCAGCAGTGAGGGTCAGGGGAATCAGCCCCAGCATTTT. Its translation is CASSEGQGNQPQHF.

This clone occurred once. V is TRBV5-4 and J is TRBJ1-4, with TRBD1 matching over 7 bases. V dropped 2 bases and J dropped 5; count of bases not matched to a gene: 9. From germline, CDR1 is SGHNT and CDR2 YYREEE (reference sequence). CDR3 length equals 16 residues. In nucleotides, the CDR3 is TGTGCCAGCAGCTTTTATACGACAGGGAAGAATGAAAAACTGTTTTTT. It yields the protein CASSFYTTGKNEKLFF.

With respect to this clone: Other DNA sequences of this sample code for an identical CDR3. The V call is TRBV19, the J call TRBJ1-1, with D uncertain. Trimming stripped 4 bases from V and 1 base from J, with 7 bases between. Germline V gene lookup returns CDR1 LNHDA and CDR2 SQIVND (reference sequence). The CDR3 has 13 amino acids. CDR3 coding DNA: TGTGCCAGTAGTACGTCCGGGAACACTGAAGCTTTCTTT. Its protein is CASSTSGNTEAFF.

This chain joins TRBV9 and TRBJ2-1; 12 positions match TRBD2. Germline CDR1 and CDR2: SGDLS and YYNGEE. Germline trimming cut 0 bases from V and 9 bases from J; bases unmatched to any gene: 4. The CDR3 contains 15 residues. CDR3 sequence: CASSVGLAGDGEQFF. The CDR3 nucleotides read TGTGCCAGCAGCGTAGGACTAGCGGGGGATGGTGAGCAGTTCTTC. Together with reference TRBV9 and TRBJ2-1, the CDR3 gives the full variable domain: DSGVTQTPKHLITATGQRVTLRCSPRSGDLSVYWYQQSLDQGLQFLIQYYNGEERAKGNILERFSAQQFPDLHSELNLSSLELGDSALYFCASSVGLAGDGEQFFGPGTRLTVL.

The chain recombines TRBV9 with TRBJ2-5, with D maybe TRBD2 (6 bases). The CDR3 is 14 residues long. The germline CDR1 and CDR2 sequences are SGDLS and YYNGEE. V lost 2 bases and J 4 bases, leaving 12 bases between the germline ends. CDR3 sequence reads: CASSVGTLLETQYF. The CDR3 bases are TGTGCCAGCAGCGTTGGGACTCTCTTAGAGACCCAGTACTTC.

The chain uses TRBV10-3 and TRBJ2-3; unclear D gene. Germline V gives CDR1 ENHRY, CDR2 SYGVKD. The CDR3 runs to 12 residues. V was shortened by 11 bases and J by 0 bases, with 9 bases between the two germline ends. The CDR3 DNA sequence: TGTGCCGTCATTTCTAGCACAGATACGCAGTATTTT. Protein: CAVISSTDTQYF.

The chain employs TRBV11-3 and TRBJ2-1; D remains ambiguous. V lost 5 bases to trimming and J lost 12 bases, with 14 bases between them. The CDR3 runs 12 residues. Germline values: CDR1 SGHNT, CDR2 YENEEA. CDR3 bases: TGTGCCAGCAGCCATGACACAATCTGGCAGTTCTTC. Its translation is CASSHDTIWQFF.

The chain joins TRBV15 to TRBJ2-1; unclear D gene. CDR1 and CDR2 (germline): LNHNV, YYDKDF (reference sequence). V lost 5 bases, J lost 5 bases, and 10 bases lay in between. The CDR3 covers 13 residues. The CDR3 spells CATSGFRHNEQFF. DNA of the CDR3: TGTGCCACCAGCGGATTCAGGCACAATGAGCAGTTCTTC. The complete variable domain, with remaining parts taken from reference TRBV15 and TRBJ2-1, reads DAMVIQNPRYQVTQFGKPVTLSCSQTLNHNVMYWYQQKSSQAPKLLFHYYDKDFNNEADTPDNFQSRRPNTSFCFLDIRSPGLGDTAMYLCATSGFRHNEQFFGPGTRLTVL.

This clone was observed a single time. The chain carries TRBV28 and TRBJ2-2; D is unclear. From germline, CDR1 is MDHEN and CDR2 SYDVKM. There are 15 residues in the CDR3. V shed 0 bases and J shed 1 base, with 6 bases lying between them. CDR3 in amino acids: CASSLWAGNTGELFF. CDR3 nucleotides: TGTGCCAGCAGTTTATGGGCAGGGAACACCGGGGAGCTGTTTTTT.

The gene calls are TRBV6-1 and TRBJ2-7; maybe TRBD1 (6 bases). Germline-derived CDR1 and CDR2 are MNHNS and SASEGT. CDR3 length equals 15 residues. The V end was cut by 2 bases, the J end by 3 bases, with 14 bases between. The CDR3, as DNA: TGTGCCAGCAGTGAAAGGACAGCCGTACTCTACGAGCAGTACTTC. Encoded protein: CASSERTAVLYEQYF.

The chain is built from TRBV10-1 and TRBJ1-1, with 8 bases fitting TRBD1. The CDR3 spans 14 residues. V lost 2 bases, J lost 1 base, and 0 bases stayed unmatched. Looked up from germline, CDR1 is WNHNN and CDR2 is SYGVQD (reference sequence). In DNA, the CDR3 is TGCGCCAGCAGTGAGACAGGGGGGAACACTGAAGCTTTCTTT. This encodes CASSETGGNTEAFF.

V gene TRBV28 combines with J gene TRBJ1-4; D possibly corresponds to TRBD1 (5 bases). Germline V gene data show CDR1 as MDHEN and CDR2 as SYDVKM. There are 14 residues in the CDR3. The V and J ends lost 6 bases and 5 bases respectively, with 13 bases between them. The CDR3 sequence is CASSSPGGNEKLFF. CDR3 DNA sequence: TGTGCCAGCAGCTCGCCGGGGGGGAATGAAAAACTGTTTTTT.

This chain joins TRBV20-1 and TRBJ1-1; unclear D gene. Germline lookup yields CDR1 DFQATT and CDR2 SNEGSKA (reference sequence). Trimming left V 6 bases short and J 2 bases short, with 4 bases between. The CDR3 contains 10 residues. CDR3 in amino acids: CSAPNTEAFF. DNA of the CDR3: TGCAGTGCCCCTAACACTGAAGCTTTCTTT.

The chain links TRBV9 to TRBJ1-2; D is ambiguous. Germline V gene sequence: CDR1 SGDLS, CDR2 YYNGEE. V lost 0 bases and J 3 bases, leaving 9 bases between the germline ends. The CDR3 contains 14 residues. In DNA, the CDR3 is TGTGCCAGCAGCGTAGGCGTCGGGGACTATGGCTACACCTTC. Its translation: CASSVGVGDYGYTF.

The V and J genes are TRBV6-1 and TRBJ1-1; no definite D call. The CDR3 runs to 13 residues. Trimming stripped 8 bases from V and 2 bases from J, with 12 bases between. CDR1 MNHNS and CDR2 SASEGT come from the germline V gene. The CDR3 DNA follows: TGTGCCAGCGGACTAAAGGGAAACACTGAAGCTTTCTTT. This gives the protein CASGLKGNTEAFF.